The entry below gives a single T cell receptor (beta chain) sequence along with its context. Next came a second PCR, run for roughly 6 to 11 cycles, which used a sample-barcoded 5' primer along with a J-beta primer mix. TCRdb reprocessed the 5' RACE reads via MiXCR and lists one record per CDR3 protein. The data show about 830,000 distinct CDR3 sequences, around 68% seen once. Isolation per sample recovered at least 7 million PBMCs. This sample is part of a study of blood T cells in healthy people across ages. There are 13 residues in the CDR3. The J segment lost 0 bases and the V segment lost 6 bases, leaving 3 bases of the junction unmatched. Germline values: CDR1 SQVTM, CDR2 ANQGSEA.

Sequenced material: blood. V gene TRBV29-1 combines with J gene TRBJ2-7; TRBD1 agrees at 9 bases. This sequence was found in a young man in good health. The CDR3 DNA reads TGCAGCGTGTGGACAGGGGTCTCCTACGAGCAGTACTTC. As protein: CSVWTGVSYEQYF.